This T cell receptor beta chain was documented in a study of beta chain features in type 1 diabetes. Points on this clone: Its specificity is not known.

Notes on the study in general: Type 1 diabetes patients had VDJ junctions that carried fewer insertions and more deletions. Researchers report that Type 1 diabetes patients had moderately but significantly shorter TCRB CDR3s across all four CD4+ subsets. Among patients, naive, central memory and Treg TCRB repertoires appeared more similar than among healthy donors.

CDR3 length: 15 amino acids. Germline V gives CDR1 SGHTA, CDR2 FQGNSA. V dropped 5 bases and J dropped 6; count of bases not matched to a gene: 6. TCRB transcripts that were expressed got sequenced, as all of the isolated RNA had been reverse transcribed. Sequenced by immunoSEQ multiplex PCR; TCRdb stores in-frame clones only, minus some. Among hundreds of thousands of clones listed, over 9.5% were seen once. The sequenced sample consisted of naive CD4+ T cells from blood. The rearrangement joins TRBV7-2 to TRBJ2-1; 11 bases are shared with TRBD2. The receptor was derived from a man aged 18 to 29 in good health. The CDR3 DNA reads TGTGCCAGCAGCCTGGGACTAGCGGAGGGCAATGAGCAGTTCTTC. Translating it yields CASSLGLAEGNEQFF.